The T cell receptor (beta chain) under discussion was sequenced for a study of early T cells in non-severe SARS-CoV-2 infection. MiXCR, applied by TCRdb to the 5' RACE reads, yields one record per CDR3 protein. In the table there are roughly 100,000 distinct CDR3 sequences, around 12% of which are singletons. This clonotype showed up just a few times. Sequencing was carried out using whole blood. This receptor was identified in an adult who was a healthcare worker with PCR-confirmed SARS-CoV-2 infection or an uninfected control (not recorded which).

The CDR3 reads CASSEPGLAAHNEQFF. The CDR3 DNA follows: TGCGCCAGCAGTGAGCCCGGACTAGCGGCTCACAATGAGCAGTTCTTC. This sequence joins TRBV10-2 and TRBJ2-1; TRBD2 agrees at 10 bases. CDR1 and CDR2 (germline): WSHSY, SAAADI. The V gene end was trimmed by 2 bases and the J gene end by 5 bases; junction bases not matched to a gene: 6. There are 16 residues in the CDR3.